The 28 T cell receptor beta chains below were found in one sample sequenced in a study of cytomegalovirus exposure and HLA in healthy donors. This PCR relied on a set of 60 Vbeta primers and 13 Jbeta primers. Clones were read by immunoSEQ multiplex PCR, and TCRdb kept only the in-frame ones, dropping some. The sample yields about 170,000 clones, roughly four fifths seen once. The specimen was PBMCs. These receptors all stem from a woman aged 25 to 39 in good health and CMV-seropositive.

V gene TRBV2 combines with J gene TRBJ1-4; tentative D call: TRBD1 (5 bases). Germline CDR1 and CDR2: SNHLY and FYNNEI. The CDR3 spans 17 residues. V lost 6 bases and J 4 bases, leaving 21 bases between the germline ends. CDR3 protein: CASRGTPGRDHNEKLFF. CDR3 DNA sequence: TGTGCCAGCAGAGGGACCCCAGGGCGGGATCATAATGAAAAACTGTTTTTT.

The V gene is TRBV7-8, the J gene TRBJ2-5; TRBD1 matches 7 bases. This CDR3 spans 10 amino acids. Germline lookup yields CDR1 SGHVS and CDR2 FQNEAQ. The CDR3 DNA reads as TGTGCAGGGGGCTTGGAGACCCAGTACTTC. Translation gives CAGGLETQYF.

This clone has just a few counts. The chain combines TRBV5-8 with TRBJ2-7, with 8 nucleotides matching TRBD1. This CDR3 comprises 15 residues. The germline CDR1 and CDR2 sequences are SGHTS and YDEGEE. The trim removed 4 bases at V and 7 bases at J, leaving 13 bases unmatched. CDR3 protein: CASSRTTGGSGEQYF. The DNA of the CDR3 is TGTGCCAGCAGCCGGACAACAGGGGGTTCTGGAGAGCAGTACTTC.

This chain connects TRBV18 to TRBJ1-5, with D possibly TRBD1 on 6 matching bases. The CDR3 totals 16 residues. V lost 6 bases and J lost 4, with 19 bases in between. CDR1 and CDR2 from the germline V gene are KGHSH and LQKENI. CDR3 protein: CASSAERTAYNQPQHF. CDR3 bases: TGTGCCAGCTCGGCTGAACGGACAGCGTATAATCAGCCCCAGCATTTT.

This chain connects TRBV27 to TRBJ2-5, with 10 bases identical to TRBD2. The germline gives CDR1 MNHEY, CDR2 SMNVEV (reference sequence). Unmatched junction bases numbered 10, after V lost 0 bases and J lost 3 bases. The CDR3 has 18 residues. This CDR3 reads CASSLSAGGLGSEETQYF. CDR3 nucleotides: TGTGCCAGCAGTTTATCAGCGGGGGGGCTCGGATCTGAAGAGACCCAGTACTTC.

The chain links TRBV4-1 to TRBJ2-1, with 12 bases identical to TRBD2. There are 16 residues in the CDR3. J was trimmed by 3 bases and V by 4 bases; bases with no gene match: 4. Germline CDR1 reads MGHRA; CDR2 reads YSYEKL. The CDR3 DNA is TGCGCCAGCAGCCGCCTAGCGGGAGGGGGCTACAATGAGCAGTTCTTC. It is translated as CASSRLAGGGYNEQFF.

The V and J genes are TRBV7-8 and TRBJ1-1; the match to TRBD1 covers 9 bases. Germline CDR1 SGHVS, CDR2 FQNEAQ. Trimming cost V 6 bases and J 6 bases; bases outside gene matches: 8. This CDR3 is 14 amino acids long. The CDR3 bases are TGTGCCAGCAGTCAAACAGGGGGCGCCGCTGAAGCTTTCTTT. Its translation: CASSQTGGAAEAFF.

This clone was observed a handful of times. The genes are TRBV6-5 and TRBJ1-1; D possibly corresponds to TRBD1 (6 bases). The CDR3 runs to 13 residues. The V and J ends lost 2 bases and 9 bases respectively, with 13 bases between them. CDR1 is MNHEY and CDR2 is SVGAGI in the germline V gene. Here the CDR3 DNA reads TGTGCCAGCAGTTACCTTGAAGGACAGCAAGCTTTCTTT. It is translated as CASSYLEGQQAFF.

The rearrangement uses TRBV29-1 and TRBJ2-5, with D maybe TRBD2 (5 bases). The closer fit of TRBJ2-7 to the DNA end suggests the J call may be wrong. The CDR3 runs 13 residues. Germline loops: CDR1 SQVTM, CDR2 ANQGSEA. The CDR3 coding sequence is TGCAGCGTTGCCAGGACTTCCCAATACGAGCAGTACTTC. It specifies CSVARTSQYEQYF.

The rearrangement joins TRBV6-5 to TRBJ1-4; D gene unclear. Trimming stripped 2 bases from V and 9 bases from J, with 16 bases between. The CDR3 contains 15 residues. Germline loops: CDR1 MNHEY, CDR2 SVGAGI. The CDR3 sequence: CASSYIEGVHKKLFF. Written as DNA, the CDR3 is TGTGCCAGCAGTTACATCGAGGGTGTGCATAAAAAACTGTTTTTT.

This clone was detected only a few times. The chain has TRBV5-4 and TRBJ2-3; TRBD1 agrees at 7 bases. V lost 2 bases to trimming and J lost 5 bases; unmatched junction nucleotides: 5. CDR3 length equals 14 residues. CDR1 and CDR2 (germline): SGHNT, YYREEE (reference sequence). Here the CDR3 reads CASSLDRVGDTQYF. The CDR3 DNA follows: TGTGCCAGCAGCTTAGACAGGGTAGGAGATACGCAGTATTTT. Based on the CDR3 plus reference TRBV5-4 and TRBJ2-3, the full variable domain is ETGVTQSPTHLIKTRGQQVTLRCSSQSGHNTVSWYQQALGQGPQFIFQYYREEENGRGNFPPRFSGLQFPNYSSELNVNALELDDSALYLCASSLDRVGDTQYFGPGTRLTVL.

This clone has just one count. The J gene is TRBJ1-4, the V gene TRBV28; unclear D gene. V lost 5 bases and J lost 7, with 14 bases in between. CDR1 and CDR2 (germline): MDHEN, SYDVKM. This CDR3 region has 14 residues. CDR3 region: CASSPRGPGEKLFF. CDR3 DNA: TGTGCCAGCAGTCCCCGAGGGCCGGGTGAAAAACTGTTTTTT.

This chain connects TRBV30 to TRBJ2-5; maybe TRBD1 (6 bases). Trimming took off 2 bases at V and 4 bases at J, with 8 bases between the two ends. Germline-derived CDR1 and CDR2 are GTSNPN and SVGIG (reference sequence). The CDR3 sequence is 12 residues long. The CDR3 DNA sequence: TGTGCCTGGAGTATACAGGGAGAGACCCAGTACTTC. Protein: CAWSIQGETQYF.

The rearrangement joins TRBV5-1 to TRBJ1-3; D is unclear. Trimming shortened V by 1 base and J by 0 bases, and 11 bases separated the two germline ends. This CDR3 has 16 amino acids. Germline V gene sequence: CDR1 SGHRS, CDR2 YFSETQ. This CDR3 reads CASSLNVGSSGNTIYF. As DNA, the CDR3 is TGCGCCAGCAGCTTGAATGTCGGGTCCTCTGGAAACACCATATATTTT.

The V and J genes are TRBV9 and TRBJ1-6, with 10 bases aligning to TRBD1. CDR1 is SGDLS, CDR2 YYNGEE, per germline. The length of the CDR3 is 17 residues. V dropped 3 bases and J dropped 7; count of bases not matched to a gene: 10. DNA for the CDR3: TGTGCCAGCAGCGCTGCGACAGGGGGCTCTAACAATTCACCCCTCCACTTT. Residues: CASSAATGGSNNSPLHF.

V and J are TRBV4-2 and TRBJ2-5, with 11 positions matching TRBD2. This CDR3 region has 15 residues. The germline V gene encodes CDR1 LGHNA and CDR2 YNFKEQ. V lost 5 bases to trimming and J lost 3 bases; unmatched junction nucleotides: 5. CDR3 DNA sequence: TGTGCCAGCAGCGGTAGCGGGGGGGCCGAAGAGACCCAGTACTTC. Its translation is CASSGSGGAEETQYF.

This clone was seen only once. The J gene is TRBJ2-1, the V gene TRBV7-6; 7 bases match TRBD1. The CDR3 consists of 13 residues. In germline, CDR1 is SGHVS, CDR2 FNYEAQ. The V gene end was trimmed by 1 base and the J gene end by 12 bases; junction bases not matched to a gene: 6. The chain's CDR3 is CASSLEETGRQFF. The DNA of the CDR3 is TGTGCCAGCAGCTTAGAAGAGACAGGGAGGCAGTTCTTC.

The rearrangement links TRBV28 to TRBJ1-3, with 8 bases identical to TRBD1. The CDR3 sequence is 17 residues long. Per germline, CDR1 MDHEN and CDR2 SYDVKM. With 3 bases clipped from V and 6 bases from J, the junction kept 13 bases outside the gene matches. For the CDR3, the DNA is TGTGCCAGCAGTTTGGACCTCGGGACAGGCATATTAAACACCATATATTTT. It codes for CASSLDLGTGILNTIYF.

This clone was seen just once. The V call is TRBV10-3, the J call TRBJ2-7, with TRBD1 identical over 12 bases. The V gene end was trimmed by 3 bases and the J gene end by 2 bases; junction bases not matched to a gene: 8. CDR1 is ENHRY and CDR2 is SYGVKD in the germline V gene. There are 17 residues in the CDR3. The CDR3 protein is CAISDGTGGAGTYEQYF. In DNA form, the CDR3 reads TGTGCCATCAGTGACGGGACAGGGGGCGCCGGCACCTACGAGCAGTACTTC.

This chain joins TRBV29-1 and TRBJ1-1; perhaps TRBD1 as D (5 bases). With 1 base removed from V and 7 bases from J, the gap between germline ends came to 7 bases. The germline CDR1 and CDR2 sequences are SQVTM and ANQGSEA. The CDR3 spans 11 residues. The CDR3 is CSVEAGYEAFF. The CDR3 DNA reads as TGCAGCGTTGAAGCAGGGTATGAAGCTTTCTTT.

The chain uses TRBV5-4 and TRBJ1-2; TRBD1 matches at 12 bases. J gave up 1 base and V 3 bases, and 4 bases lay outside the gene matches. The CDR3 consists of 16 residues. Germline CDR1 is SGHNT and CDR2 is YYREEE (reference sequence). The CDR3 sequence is CASSSGQGAVNYGYTF. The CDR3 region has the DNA TGTGCCAGCAGCTCGGGACAGGGGGCAGTTAACTATGGCTACACCTTC.

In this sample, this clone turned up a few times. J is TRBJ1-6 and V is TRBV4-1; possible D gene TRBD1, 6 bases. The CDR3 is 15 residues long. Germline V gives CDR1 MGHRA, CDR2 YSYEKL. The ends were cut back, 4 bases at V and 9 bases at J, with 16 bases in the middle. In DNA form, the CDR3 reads TGCGCCAGCAGCCCCTTTTGGGCAGGGGCTTCACCCCTCCACTTT. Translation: CASSPFWAGASPLHF.

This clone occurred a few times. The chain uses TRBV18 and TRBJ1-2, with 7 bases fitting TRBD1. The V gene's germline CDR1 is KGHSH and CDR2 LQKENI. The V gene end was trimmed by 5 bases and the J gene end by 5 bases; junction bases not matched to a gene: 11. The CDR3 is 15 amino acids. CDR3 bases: TGTGCCAGCTCATCCTCCGGGACAGAACCGTATGGCTACACCTTC. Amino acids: CASSSSGTEPYGYTF.

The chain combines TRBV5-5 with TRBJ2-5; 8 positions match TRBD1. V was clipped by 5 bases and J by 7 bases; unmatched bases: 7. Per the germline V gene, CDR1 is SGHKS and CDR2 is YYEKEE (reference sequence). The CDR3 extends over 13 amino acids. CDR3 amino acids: CASSVDREATQYF. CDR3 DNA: TGTGCCAGCAGTGTGGACAGGGAAGCGACCCAGTACTTC. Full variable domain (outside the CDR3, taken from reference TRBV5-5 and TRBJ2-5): DAGVTQSPTHLIKTRGQQVTLRCSPISGHKSVSWYQQVLGQGPQFIFQYYEKEERGRGNFPDRFSARQFPNYSSELNVNALLLGDSALYLCASSVDREATQYFGPGTRLLVL.

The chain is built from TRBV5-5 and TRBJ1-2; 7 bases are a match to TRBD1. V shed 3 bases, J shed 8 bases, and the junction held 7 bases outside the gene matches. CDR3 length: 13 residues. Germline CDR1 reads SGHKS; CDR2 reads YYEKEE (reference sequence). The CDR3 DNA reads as TGTGCCAGCAGCTCGAGGGACAGTCGAGGCTACACCTTC. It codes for CASSSRDSRGYTF.

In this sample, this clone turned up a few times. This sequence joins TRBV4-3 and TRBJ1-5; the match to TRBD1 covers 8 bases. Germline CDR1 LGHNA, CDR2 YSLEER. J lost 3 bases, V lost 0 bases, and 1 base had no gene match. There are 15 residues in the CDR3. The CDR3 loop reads CASSQDQGANQPQHF. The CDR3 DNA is TGCGCCAGCAGCCAAGATCAGGGGGCCAATCAGCCCCAGCATTTT.

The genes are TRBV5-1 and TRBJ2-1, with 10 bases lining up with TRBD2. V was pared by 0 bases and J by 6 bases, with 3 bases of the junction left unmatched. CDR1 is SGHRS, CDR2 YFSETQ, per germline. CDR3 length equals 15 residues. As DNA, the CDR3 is TGCGCCAGCAGCTTGGAGGGACTAGCGTTCAATGAGCAGTTCTTC. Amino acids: CASSLEGLAFNEQFF.

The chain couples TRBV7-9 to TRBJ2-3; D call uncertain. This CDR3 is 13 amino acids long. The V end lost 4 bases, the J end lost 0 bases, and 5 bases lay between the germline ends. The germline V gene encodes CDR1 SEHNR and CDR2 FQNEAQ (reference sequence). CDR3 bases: TGTGCCAGCAGCTCTAGTAGCACAGATACGCAGTATTTT. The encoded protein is CASSSSSTDTQYF.